The source of this TCR beta chain is a study of blood T cell repertoires in COVID-19. Overall study context: Samples taken during acute and convalescent COVID-19 were collected in the United States, Italy and Spain. Sample material is recorded as cDNA or gDNA derived from T cells, B-cell-depleted T cells, or PBMCs.

CDR3 length equals 14 residues. With 2 bases removed from V and 0 bases from J, the gap between germline ends came to 7 bases. Germline V gene data show CDR1 as SGHDT and CDR2 as YYEEEE. Sequencing was performed with immunoSEQ multiplex PCR; in TCRdb, only in-frame clones are kept and a portion is missing. The table records 200,000 to 250,000 clones, over 70% of them present only once. Material: peripheral blood. This chain uses TRBV5-6 with TRBJ2-3, with a possible D match to TRBD2 (5 bases). This sequence originates from a woman aged 65 to 85 with acute or convalescent COVID-19. This chain's CDR3 is CASSFGLSTDTQYF. The CDR3 DNA follows: TGTGCCAGCAGCTTTGGACTCAGCACAGATACGCAGTATTTT.